The sequence of this T cell receptor beta chain was determined in a study of regulatory T cells in long-lasting Graves disease. Time point here: persistent/refractory GD, antithyroid drugs over 5 years with positive TRAb. PBMCs provided the RNA from which the TCR library was made. iRepertoire HTBI primers and Arm-PCR of CDR3 regions built TCR beta libraries. Each CDR3 protein is one row after TCRdb ran MiXCR on the multiplex PCR reads. This sample has roughly 400,000 distinct CDR3 sequences, with less than 25% found just once. Germline V gene sequence: CDR1 SGHTA, CDR2 FQGNSA. The CDR3 is made up of 15 amino acids. Trimming cost V 5 bases and J 5 bases, with 19 bases left between them.

V usage is TRBV7-2 and J usage is TRBJ2-7; D remains unclear. The sequence derives from a female donor with Graves disease. The specimen was peripheral blood mononuclear cells (PBMCs), collected when the disease was refractory, from a patient treated with antithyroid drugs. CDR3 amino acids: CASSPNAAPTNEQYF. CDR3 DNA: TGTGCCAGCAGCCCCAACGCGGCCCCCACGAACGAGCAGTACTTC. Combining the CDR3 with reference TRBV7-2 and TRBJ2-7 gives the whole variable domain GAGVSQSPSNKVTEKGKDVELRCDPISGHTALYWYRQSLGQGLEFLIYFQGNSAPDKSGLPSDRFSAERTGGSVSTLTIQRTQQEDSAVYLCASSPNAAPTNEQYFGPGTRLTVT.